The 13 T cell receptor beta chains presented below share a single source sample, sequenced in a study of blood T cells in healthy people across ages. With a J-beta primer mix and a sample-barcoded 5' primer, a second PCR ran 7 to 11 cycles. TCRdb called the 5' RACE reads again in MiXCR, with one record for every CDR3 protein. Of over 1,500,000 distinct CDR3 sequences listed, 40% to 55% are singletons. Sequenced sample: blood. The receptors shown here come from a woman aged 40 to 50 in good health.

The chain employs TRBV10-3 and TRBJ2-5; 10 bases line up with TRBD1. Trimming at V came to 7 bases and at J to 5 bases, leaving 4 bases not matched to a gene. The length of the CDR3 is 13 residues. Germline lookup yields CDR1 ENHRY and CDR2 SYGVKD. CDR3 protein: CAIKGQGRETQYF. As DNA, the CDR3 is TGTGCCATCAAGGGACAGGGGAGGGAGACCCAGTACTTC.

This chain connects TRBV20-1 to TRBJ2-1; 12 nucleotides match TRBD2. The CDR3 runs 17 residues. The germline gives CDR1 DFQATT, CDR2 SNEGSKA (reference sequence). V was pared by 6 bases and J by 1 base, with 10 bases of the junction left unmatched. The CDR3 loop reads CSAPGLAGRVSYNEQFF. As DNA, the CDR3 is TGCAGTGCCCCTGGACTAGCGGGGCGAGTATCCTACAATGAGCAGTTCTTC.

The J gene is TRBJ2-5, the V gene TRBV6-1; D possibly matches TRBD1 or TRBD2 (6 bases each). The V and J ends lost 2 bases and 9 bases respectively, with 22 bases between them. CDR1 is MNHNS and CDR2 is SASEGT in the germline V gene. CDR3 length: 16 amino acids. CDR3 sequence: CASSERGGSLMESQYF. In DNA, the CDR3 is TGTGCCAGCAGTGAACGAGGGGGGAGCTTAATGGAGTCCCAGTACTTC.

The chain recombines TRBV3-1 with TRBJ2-3; no firm D call. CDR1 LGHDT and CDR2 YNNKEL come from the germline V gene (reference sequence). This CDR3 contains 14 residues. V was clipped by 1 base and J by 3 bases, with 8 bases between them. The CDR3 spells CASSQVLGTDTQYF. The CDR3, as DNA: TGTGCCAGCAGCCAAGTCCTAGGAACAGATACGCAGTATTTT.

This clonotype appeared a single time. CDR3 region: CASSAHGGARAVGYGYTF. DNA of the CDR3: TGTGCCAGCAGTGCTCACGGGGGGGCAAGAGCGGTGGGCTATGGCTACACCTTC. The chain recombines TRBV2 with TRBJ1-2, with D perhaps matching TRBD1 (6 bases). Germline CDR1 is SNHLY and CDR2 is FYNNEI. The germline V and J ends were trimmed by 4 bases and 4 bases, with 25 bases remaining between them. CDR3 size: 18 residues.

This rearrangement joins TRBV5-1 to TRBJ2-5; TRBD1 is a possible D gene (5 bases). Trimming removed 3 bases from V and 2 bases from J, with 11 bases in between. CDR1 is SGHRS, CDR2 YFSETQ, per germline. The CDR3 sequence is 14 residues long. As DNA, the CDR3 is TGCGCCAGCAGCTCCTCTAAGGGGCAAGAGACCCAGTACTTC. Amino acids: CASSSSKGQETQYF. The variable domain in full, completed from reference TRBV5-1 and TRBJ2-5, reads KAGVTQTPRYLIKTRGQQVTLSCSPISGHRSVSWYQQTPGQGLQFLFEYFSETQRNKGNFPGRFSGRQFSNSRSEMNVSTLELGDSALYLCASSSSKGQETQYFGPGTRLLVL.

The chain is built from TRBV28 and TRBJ2-4; 7 nucleotides line up with TRBD2. CDR3 length equals 17 residues. Germline values: CDR1 MDHEN, CDR2 SYDVKM. The V segment lost 5 bases and the J segment 0 bases; nucleotides outside the gene matches: 10. The CDR3 nucleotides are TGTGCCAGCAGTCCAACGTCGGGGGGACTAGCCAAAAACATTCAGTACTTC. Its translation is CASSPTSGGLAKNIQYF.

This clonotype appeared a few times. The V call is TRBV29-1, the J call TRBJ2-3; 7 positions match TRBD1. Germline values: CDR1 SQVTM, CDR2 ANQGSEA. V lost 5 bases to trimming and J lost 5 bases; unmatched junction nucleotides: 13. This CDR3 region has 15 residues. CDR3 residues: CSVTRTGSPQDTQYF. The CDR3 DNA reads TGCAGCGTTACCCGGACAGGTTCCCCTCAAGATACGCAGTATTTT.

The chain recombines TRBV7-2 with TRBJ1-1, with D possibly being TRBD1 (6 bases). Germline CDR1 SGHTA, CDR2 FQGNSA. The CDR3 extends over 13 amino acids. Trimming shortened V by 8 bases and J by 4 bases, and 14 bases separated the two germline ends. The CDR3: CASLTLQGTEAFF. The CDR3 DNA sequence: TGTGCCAGCTTAACGTTACAGGGCACTGAAGCTTTCTTT. Full variable domain (rest looked up from reference TRBV7-2 and TRBJ1-1): GAGVSQSPSNKVTEKGKDVELRCDPISGHTALYWYRQSLGQGLEFLIYFQGNSAPDKSGLPSDRFSAERTGGSVSTLTIQRTQQEDSAVYLCASLTLQGTEAFFGQGTRLTVV.

The J gene is TRBJ2-5, the V gene TRBV5-6; the match to TRBD2 covers 8 bases. This CDR3 contains 15 residues. Germline V CDR1 and CDR2: SGHDT, YYEEEE. Trimming cost V 2 bases and J 9 bases; bases outside gene matches: 12. DNA for the CDR3: TGTGCCAGCAGCTTTTACAGCGGGGGCCCGGGGGCCCAGTACTTC. This translates into CASSFYSGGPGAQYF.

The gene calls are TRBV20-1 and TRBJ2-7; D is perhaps TRBD2 (5 bases). The V end lost 0 bases, the J end lost 2 bases, and 14 bases lay between the germline ends. CDR3 length equals 15 residues. Per germline, CDR1 DFQATT and CDR2 SNEGSKA (reference sequence). The CDR3 DNA sequence: TGCAGTGCTAGAGATGACGGAGCGGAGACCTACGAGCAGTACTTC. It encodes CSARDDGAETYEQYF.

This clonotype was detected only a few times. The chain uses TRBV4-3 and TRBJ1-2; D gene uncertain. With 0 bases removed from V and 4 bases from J, the gap between germline ends came to 15 bases. The length of the CDR3 is 16 residues. Looked up from germline, CDR1 is LGHNA and CDR2 is YSLEER. This chain's CDR3 is CASSQDSAGIPYGYTF. For the CDR3, the DNA is TGCGCCAGCAGCCAAGATTCCGCGGGGATCCCCTATGGCTACACCTTC.

The V gene is TRBV28, the J gene TRBJ2-7; D is unresolved. V was shortened by 1 base and J by 6 bases, with 4 bases between the two germline ends. The germline V gene encodes CDR1 MDHEN and CDR2 SYDVKM. The CDR3 is made up of 11 amino acids. DNA for the CDR3: TGTGCCAGCAGTTTATTTCCCGAGCAGTACTTC. This sequence encodes CASSLFPEQYF.